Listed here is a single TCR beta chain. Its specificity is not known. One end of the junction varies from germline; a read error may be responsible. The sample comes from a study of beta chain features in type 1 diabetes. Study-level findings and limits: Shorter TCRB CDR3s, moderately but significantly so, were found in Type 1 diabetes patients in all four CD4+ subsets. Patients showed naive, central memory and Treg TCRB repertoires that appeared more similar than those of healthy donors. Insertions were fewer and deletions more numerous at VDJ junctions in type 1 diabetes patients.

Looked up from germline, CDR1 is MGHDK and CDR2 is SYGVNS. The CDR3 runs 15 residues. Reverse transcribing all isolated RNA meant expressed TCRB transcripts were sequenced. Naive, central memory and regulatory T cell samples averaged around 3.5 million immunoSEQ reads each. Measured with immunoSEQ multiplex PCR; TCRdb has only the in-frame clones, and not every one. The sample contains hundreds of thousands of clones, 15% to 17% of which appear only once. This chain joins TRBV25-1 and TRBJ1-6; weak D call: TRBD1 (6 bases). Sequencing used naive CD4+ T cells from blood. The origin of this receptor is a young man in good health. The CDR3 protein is CASREWGQGTSPLHF. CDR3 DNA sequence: TGTGCCAGCAGGGAATGGGGGCAGGGGACTTCACCCCTCCACTTT.